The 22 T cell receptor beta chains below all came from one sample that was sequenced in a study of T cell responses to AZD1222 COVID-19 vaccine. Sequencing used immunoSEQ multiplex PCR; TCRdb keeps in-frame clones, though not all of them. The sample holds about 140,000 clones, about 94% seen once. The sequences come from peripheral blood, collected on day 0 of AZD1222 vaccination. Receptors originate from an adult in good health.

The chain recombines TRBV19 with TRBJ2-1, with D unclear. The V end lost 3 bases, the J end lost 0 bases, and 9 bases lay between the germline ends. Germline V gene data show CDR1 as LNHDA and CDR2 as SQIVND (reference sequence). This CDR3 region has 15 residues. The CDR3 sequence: CASSIEAVSYNEQFF. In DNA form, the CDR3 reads TGTGCCAGTAGTATCGAGGCGGTCTCCTACAATGAGCAGTTCTTC.

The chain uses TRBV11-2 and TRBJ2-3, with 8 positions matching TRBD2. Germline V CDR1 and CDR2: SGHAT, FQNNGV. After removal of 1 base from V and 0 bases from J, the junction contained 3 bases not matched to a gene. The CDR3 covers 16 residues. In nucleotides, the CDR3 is TGTGCCAGCAGCTTAGTTCGCGGGGGGAGCACAGATACGCAGTATTTT. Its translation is CASSLVRGGSTDTQYF.

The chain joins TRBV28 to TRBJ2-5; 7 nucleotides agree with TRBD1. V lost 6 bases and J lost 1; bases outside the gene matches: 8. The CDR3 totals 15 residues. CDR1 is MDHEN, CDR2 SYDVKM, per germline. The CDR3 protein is CASSPPRDSQETQYF. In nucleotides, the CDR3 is TGTGCCAGCAGCCCCCCCCGGGACAGCCAAGAGACCCAGTACTTC.

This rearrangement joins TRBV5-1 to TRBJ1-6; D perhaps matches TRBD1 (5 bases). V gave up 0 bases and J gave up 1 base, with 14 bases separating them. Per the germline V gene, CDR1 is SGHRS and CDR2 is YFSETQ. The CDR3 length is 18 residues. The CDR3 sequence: CASSLGQFGSSYNSPLHF. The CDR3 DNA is TGCGCCAGCAGCTTGGGACAGTTTGGTTCGTCCTATAATTCACCCCTCCACTTT. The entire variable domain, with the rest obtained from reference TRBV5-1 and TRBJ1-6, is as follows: KAGVTQTPRYLIKTRGQQVTLSCSPISGHRSVSWYQQTPGQGLQFLFEYFSETQRNKGNFPGRFSGRQFSNSRSEMNVSTLELGDSALYLCASSLGQFGSSYNSPLHFGNGTRLTVT.

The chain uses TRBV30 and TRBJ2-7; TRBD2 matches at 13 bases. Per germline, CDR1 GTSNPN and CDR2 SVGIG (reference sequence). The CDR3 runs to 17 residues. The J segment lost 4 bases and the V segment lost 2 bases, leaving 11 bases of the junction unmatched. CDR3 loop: CAWSSPRTSGSRYEQYF. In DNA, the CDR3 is TGTGCCTGGAGTTCCCCTCGGACTAGCGGGAGTCGATACGAGCAGTACTTC.

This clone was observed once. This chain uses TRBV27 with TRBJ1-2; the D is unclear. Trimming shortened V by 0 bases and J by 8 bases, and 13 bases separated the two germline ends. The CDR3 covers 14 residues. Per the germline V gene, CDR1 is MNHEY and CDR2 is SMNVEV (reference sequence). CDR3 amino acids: CASSLSGGLKGYTF. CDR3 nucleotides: TGTGCCAGCAGTTTATCAGGAGGGCTAAAGGGCTACACCTTC.

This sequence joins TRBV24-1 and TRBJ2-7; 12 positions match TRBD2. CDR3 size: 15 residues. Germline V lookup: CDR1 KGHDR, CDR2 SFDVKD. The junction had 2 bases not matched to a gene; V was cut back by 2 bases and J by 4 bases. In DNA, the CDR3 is TGTGCCACCAGTGATTGGACTAGCGGGACGTACGAGCAGTACTTC. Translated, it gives CATSDWTSGTYEQYF.

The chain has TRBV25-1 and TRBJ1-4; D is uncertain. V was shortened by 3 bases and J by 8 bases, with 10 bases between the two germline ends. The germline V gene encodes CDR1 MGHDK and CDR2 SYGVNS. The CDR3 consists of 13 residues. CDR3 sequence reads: CASSDRNGEKLFF. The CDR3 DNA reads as TGTGCCAGCAGTGACAGGAATGGCGAAAAACTGTTTTTT. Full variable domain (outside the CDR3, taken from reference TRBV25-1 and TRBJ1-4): EADIYQTPRYLVIGTGKKITLECSQTMGHDKMYWYQQDPGMELHLIHYSYGVNSTEKGDLSSESTVSRIRTEHFPLTLESARPSHTSQYLCASSDRNGEKLFFGSGTQLSVL.

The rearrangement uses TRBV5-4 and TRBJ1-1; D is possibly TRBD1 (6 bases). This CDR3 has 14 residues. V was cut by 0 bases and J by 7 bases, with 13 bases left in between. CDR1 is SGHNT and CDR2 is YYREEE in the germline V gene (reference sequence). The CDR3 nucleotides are TGTGCCAGCAGCTTGGAGCAGGGGCTGGGTGAAGCTTTCTTT. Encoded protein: CASSLEQGLGEAFF.

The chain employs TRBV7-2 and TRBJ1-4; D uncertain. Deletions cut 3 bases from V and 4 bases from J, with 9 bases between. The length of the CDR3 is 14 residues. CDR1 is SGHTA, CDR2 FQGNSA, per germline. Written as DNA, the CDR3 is TGTGCCAGCAGCTTTTACAGCCATAATGAAAAACTGTTTTTT. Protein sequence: CASSFYSHNEKLFF.

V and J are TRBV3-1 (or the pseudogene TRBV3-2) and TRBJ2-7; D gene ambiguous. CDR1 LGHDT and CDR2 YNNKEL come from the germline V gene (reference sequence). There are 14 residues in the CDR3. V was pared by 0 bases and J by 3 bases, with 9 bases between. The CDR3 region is CASSQDPEHYEQYF. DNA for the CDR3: TGTGCCAGCAGCCAAGATCCAGAGCACTACGAGCAGTACTTC.

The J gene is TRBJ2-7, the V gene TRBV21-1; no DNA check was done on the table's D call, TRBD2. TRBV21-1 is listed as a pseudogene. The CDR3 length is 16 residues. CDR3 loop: CASSRTRKGQVTKQYF. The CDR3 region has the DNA TGTGCCAGCAGCCGGACTAGAAAGGGACAAGTTACGAAGCAGTACTTC.

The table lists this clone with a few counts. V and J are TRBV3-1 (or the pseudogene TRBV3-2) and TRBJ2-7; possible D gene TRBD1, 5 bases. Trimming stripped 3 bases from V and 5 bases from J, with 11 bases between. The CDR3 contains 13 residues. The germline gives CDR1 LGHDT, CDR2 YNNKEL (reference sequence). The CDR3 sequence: CASSHYTGNEQYF. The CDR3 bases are TGTGCCAGCAGCCATTATACAGGCAACGAGCAGTACTTC.

Here the CDR3 reads CASSQYRGLNATNEKLFF. The CDR3 bases are TGTGCCAGCAGTCAGTACAGGGGCCTTAACGCAACTAATGAAAAACTGTTTTTT. J is TRBJ1-4 and V is TRBV6-4, with 7 bases aligning to TRBD1. The trim removed 5 bases at V and 0 bases at J, leaving 12 bases unmatched. Germline V CDR1 and CDR2: MRHNA, SNTAGT. This CDR3 is built from 18 residues.

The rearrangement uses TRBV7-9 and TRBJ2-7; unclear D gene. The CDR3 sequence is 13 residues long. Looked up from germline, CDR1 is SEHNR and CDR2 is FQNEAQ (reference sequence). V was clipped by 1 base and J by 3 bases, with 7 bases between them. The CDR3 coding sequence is TGTGCCAGCAGCTTAGATGGGGACTACGAGCAGTACTTC. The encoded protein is CASSLDGDYEQYF.

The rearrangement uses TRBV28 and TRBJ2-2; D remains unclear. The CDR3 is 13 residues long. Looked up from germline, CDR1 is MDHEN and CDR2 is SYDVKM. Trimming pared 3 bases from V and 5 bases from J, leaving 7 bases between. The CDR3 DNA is TGTGCCAGCAGTTTTAGGGCTACCGGGGAGCTGTTTTTT. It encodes CASSFRATGELFF.

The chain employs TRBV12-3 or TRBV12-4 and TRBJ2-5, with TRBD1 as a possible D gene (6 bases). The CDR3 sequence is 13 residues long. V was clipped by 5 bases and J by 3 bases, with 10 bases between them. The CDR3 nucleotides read TGTGCCAGCAGTGCGGACAGAAAAGAGACCCAGTACTTC. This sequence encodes CASSADRKETQYF.

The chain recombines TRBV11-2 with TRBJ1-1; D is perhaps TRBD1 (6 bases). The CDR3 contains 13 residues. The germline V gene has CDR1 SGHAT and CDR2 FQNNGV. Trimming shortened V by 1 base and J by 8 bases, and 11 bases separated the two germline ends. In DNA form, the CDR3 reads TGTGCCAGCAGCTTAGCCCCCCAGGGGGAAGCTTTCTTT. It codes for CASSLAPQGEAFF.

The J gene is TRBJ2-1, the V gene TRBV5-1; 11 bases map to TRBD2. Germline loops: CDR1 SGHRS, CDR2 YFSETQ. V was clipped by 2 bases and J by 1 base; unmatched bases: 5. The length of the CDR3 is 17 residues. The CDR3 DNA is TGCGCCAGCAGCTTCACGACTAGCGGGATTTCCTACAATGAGCAGTTCTTC. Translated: CASSFTTSGISYNEQFF. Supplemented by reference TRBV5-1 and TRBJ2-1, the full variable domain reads KAGVTQTPRYLIKTRGQQVTLSCSPISGHRSVSWYQQTPGQGLQFLFEYFSETQRNKGNFPGRFSGRQFSNSRSEMNVSTLELGDSALYLCASSFTTSGISYNEQFFGPGTRLTVL.

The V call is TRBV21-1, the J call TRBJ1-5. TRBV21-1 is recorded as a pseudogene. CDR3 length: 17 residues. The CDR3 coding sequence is TGTGCCAGCAGCAAACTTGCCGGGCCAGCTAGCAATCAGCCCCAGCATTTT. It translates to CASSKLAGPASNQPQHF.

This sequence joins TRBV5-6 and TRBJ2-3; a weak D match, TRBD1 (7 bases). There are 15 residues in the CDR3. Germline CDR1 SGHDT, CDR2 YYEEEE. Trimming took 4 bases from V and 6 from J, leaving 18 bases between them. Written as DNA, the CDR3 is TGTGCCAGCAGCCTGGGGCCCTCAGGGGGGGATACGCAGTATTTT. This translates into CASSLGPSGGDTQYF.

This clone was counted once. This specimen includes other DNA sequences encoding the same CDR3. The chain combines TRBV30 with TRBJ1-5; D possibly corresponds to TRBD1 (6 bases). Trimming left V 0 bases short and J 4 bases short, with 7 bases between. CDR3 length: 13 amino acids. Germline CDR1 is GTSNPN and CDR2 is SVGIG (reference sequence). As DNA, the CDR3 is TGTGCCTGGAGTGTCCAGGGGAATCAGCCCCAGCATTTT. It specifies CAWSVQGNQPQHF.